This T cell receptor (beta chain) appears in the sequencing data of a study of patients and donors after allogeneic stem cell transplantation. TCRdb re-called the RT-PCR reads through MiXCR, storing one row per CDR3 protein. The profile shows more than 850,000 distinct CDR3 sequences, 15% to 20% of them singletons. Trimming left V 1 base short and J 2 bases short, with 9 bases between. The CDR3 is 14 amino acids. Looked up from germline, CDR1 is SGHRS and CDR2 is YFSETQ. The gene calls are TRBV5-1 and TRBJ2-5; D is unresolved. The origin of this receptor is a human donor who was either an allogeneic HSCT recipient or a stem cell or donor lymphocyte infusion donor (not recorded which). It is not recorded whose cells these are; they may come from a transplant donor. Sequenced: blood, either unsorted or a sorted T cell fraction (not recorded which). The CDR3 is CASSLFQDQETQYF. The CDR3 DNA follows: TGCGCCAGCAGCTTGTTCCAGGATCAAGAGACCCAGTACTTC.